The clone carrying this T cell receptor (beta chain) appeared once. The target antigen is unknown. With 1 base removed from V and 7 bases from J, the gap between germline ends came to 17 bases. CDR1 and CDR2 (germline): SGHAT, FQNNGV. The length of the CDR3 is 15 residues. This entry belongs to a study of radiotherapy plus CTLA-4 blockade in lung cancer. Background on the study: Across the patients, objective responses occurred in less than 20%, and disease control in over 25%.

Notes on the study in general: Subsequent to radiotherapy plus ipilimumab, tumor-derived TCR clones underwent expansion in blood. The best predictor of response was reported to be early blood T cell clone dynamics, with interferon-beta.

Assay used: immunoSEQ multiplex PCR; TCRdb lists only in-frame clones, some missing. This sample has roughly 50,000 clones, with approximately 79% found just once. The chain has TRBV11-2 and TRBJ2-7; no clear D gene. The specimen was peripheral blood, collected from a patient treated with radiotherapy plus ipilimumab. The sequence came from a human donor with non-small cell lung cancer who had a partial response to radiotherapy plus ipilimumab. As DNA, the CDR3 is TGTGCCAGCAGCTTAGGGCCCGGTCGCAACTATGAGCAGTACTTC. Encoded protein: CASSLGPGRNYEQYF. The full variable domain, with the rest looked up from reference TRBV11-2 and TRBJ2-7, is EAGVAQSPRYKIIEKRQSVAFWCNPISGHATLYWYQQILGQGPKLLIQFQNNGVVDDSQLPKDRFSAERLKGVDSTLKIQPAKLEDSAVYLCASSLGPGRNYEQYFGPGTRLTVT.